A single sample gave rise to the 13 T cell receptor beta chains below, sequenced in a study of cytomegalovirus exposure and HLA in healthy donors. Profiling relied on immunoSEQ multiplex PCR, and the TCRdb table lists in-frame clones only, not all of them. The sample has over 110,000 clones, around 87% seen once. The material sequenced was PBMCs. The receptors originated from a man aged 18 to 29 in good health and CMV-seropositive.

This chain connects TRBV10-3 to TRBJ1-5; unclear D gene. From germline, CDR1 is ENHRY and CDR2 SYGVKD. The CDR3 consists of 17 residues. Trimming took 3 bases from V and 0 from J, leaving 15 bases between them. The CDR3 spells CAISDNTAFDSNQPQHF. CDR3 bases: TGTGCCATCAGTGATAACACAGCCTTCGATAGCAATCAGCCCCAGCATTTT.

V and J are TRBV15 and TRBJ2-7, with TRBD1 as a possible D gene (7 bases). From germline, CDR1 is LNHNV and CDR2 YYDKDF (reference sequence). Trimming left V 5 bases short and J 7 bases short, with 21 bases between. This CDR3 contains 15 residues. The CDR3 DNA is TGTGCCACCAGCCAGTCTGCGGAGGGGGCAGGGGAGCAGTACTTC. This translates into CATSQSAEGAGEQYF.

The genes are TRBV29-1 and TRBJ2-3; 7 nucleotides agree with TRBD1. Germline assignment: CDR1 SQVTM and CDR2 ANQGSEA. V dropped 1 base and J dropped 4; count of bases not matched to a gene: 11. This CDR3 spans 16 amino acids. For the CDR3, the DNA is TGCAGCGTTGAAGGAGGGGACAGTCGGTTCTCAGATACGCAGTATTTT. This sequence encodes CSVEGGDSRFSDTQYF.

The V call is TRBV29-1, the J call TRBJ2-7; a weak D match, TRBD2 (5 bases). V was cut by 3 bases and J by 6 bases, with 6 bases left in between. CDR3 length equals 10 residues. CDR1 and CDR2 from the germline V gene are SQVTM and ANQGSEA. Written as DNA, the CDR3 is TGCAGCGTTGAGGGAGCCGAGCAGTACTTC. It is translated as CSVEGAEQYF.

J is TRBJ2-3 and V is TRBV5-1, with D maybe TRBD1 (6 bases). Germline V gives CDR1 SGHRS, CDR2 YFSETQ. Between the trimmed V and J ends, which lost 4 bases and 2 bases, there was a span of 11 bases. This CDR3 has 14 amino acids. The CDR3 reads CASSAGQLTDTQYF. The DNA for the CDR3 is TGCGCCAGCAGCGCTGGACAGCTCACAGATACGCAGTATTTT.

The chain is built from TRBV6-1 and TRBJ2-7; the match to TRBD1 covers 8 bases. The germline gives CDR1 MNHNS, CDR2 SASEGT. After removal of 6 bases from V and 3 bases from J, the junction contained 1 base not matched to a gene. The CDR3 loop spans 12 amino acids. The chain's CDR3 is CASRGQVYEQYF. DNA of the CDR3: TGTGCCAGCAGGGGACAGGTCTACGAGCAGTACTTC.

In this sample, this clone turned up once. The V call is TRBV29-1, the J call TRBJ2-5; 8 bases line up with TRBD2. The CDR3 is 14 residues long. In germline, CDR1 is SQVTM, CDR2 ANQGSEA. V gave up 5 bases and J gave up 7 bases; unmatched junction bases: 12. CDR3 residues: CSVLISGVMGTQYF. The CDR3 DNA reads as TGCAGCGTTCTTATTAGCGGGGTAATGGGGACCCAGTACTTC.

In DNA form, the CDR3 reads TGTGCCAGCAGTAGACACAGCGGGAGTGGGTCCTTCTACAATGAGCAGTTCTTC. The encoded protein is CASSRHSGSGSFYNEQFF. The rearrangement joins TRBV9 to TRBJ2-1; TRBD2 matches 8 bases. Germline V lookup: CDR1 SGDLS, CDR2 YYNGEE. J was trimmed by 3 bases and V by 5 bases; bases with no gene match: 16. The CDR3 totals 18 residues.

The chain carries TRBV27 and TRBJ2-1; TRBD2 aligns across 9 bases. Trimming took 0 bases from V and 6 from J; bases not matched to a gene: 9. The CDR3 covers 17 residues. The V gene's germline CDR1 is MNHEY and CDR2 SMNVEV (reference sequence). CDR3 loop: CASSLSLPSGATNEQFF. CDR3 in DNA: TGTGCCAGCAGTTTATCTCTCCCTAGCGGGGCGACCAATGAGCAGTTCTTC.

This chain links TRBV13 with TRBJ2-3; weak D call: TRBD1 (7 bases). The CDR3 covers 16 residues. Germline loops: CDR1 PRHDT, CDR2 FYEKMQ (reference sequence). Trimming left V 6 bases short and J 2 bases short, with 18 bases between. DNA of the CDR3: TGTGCCAGCAGTCAGGGGGGTAGCGGACACACAGATACGCAGTATTTT. The encoded protein is CASSQGGSGHTDTQYF.

The chain carries TRBV10-1 and TRBJ2-2; 7 bases agree with TRBD1. The germline gives CDR1 WNHNN, CDR2 SYGVQD (reference sequence). V lost 8 bases, J lost 3 bases, and 6 bases stayed unmatched. The CDR3 loop spans 14 amino acids. CDR3 region: CASRGGHDTGELFF. CDR3 DNA: TGCGCCAGCCGAGGGGGCCACGACACCGGGGAGCTGTTTTTT.

The rearrangement uses TRBV5-6 and TRBJ1-1; D uncertain. V dropped 5 bases and J dropped 4 bases, with 6 bases sitting between them. Germline CDR1 and CDR2: SGHDT and YYEEEE. The CDR3 consists of 11 residues. The CDR3, as DNA: TGTGCCAGCAGTACGGTCACTGAAGCTTTCTTT. Translated, it gives CASSTVTEAFF.

The chain couples TRBV27 to TRBJ1-3; no reliable D call. V lost 6 bases, J lost 0 bases, and 6 bases lay in between. Germline CDR1 and CDR2: MNHEY and SMNVEV (reference sequence). The length of the CDR3 is 13 residues. The CDR3 loop is CASRTRSGNTIYF. In DNA form, the CDR3 reads TGTGCCAGCAGGACACGCTCTGGAAACACCATATATTTT.